The rows below give T cell receptor beta chains drawn from one sample of a study of T cells in Graves' hyperthyroidism and ophthalmopathy. TCRdb itself ran the multiplex PCR reads through MiXCR, one entry per CDR3 protein. The data show around 340,000 distinct CDR3 sequences, with about 18% seen just once and more than 30% held by the top ten. The sample taken for sequencing was blood. These receptors came from a woman aged 25 to 39 with Graves' hyperthyroidism that later progressed to Graves' ophthalmopathy. Both conserved end residues are part of each CDR3. D genes are given only for firm matches. Rows may omit the clone size; those that give it use once, few, many or a size class.

TRBJ2-5	TRBD1	TRBV7-8	.	TGTGCCAGCAGCTTGCCGGACAGGGGTTTGGTGACCCAGTACTTC	CASSLPDRGLVTQYF
TRBJ2-1	TRBD2	TRBV5-8	many	TGTGCCAGCAGCCAACTAGCGGGGGGGCTTGATGAGCAGTTCTTC	CASSQLAGGLDEQFF
TRBJ2-1	.	TRBV6-1	.	TGTGCCACAGCGACAGGTCCAAACAATGAGCAGTTCTTC	CATATGPNNEQFF
TRBJ2-1	.	TRBV11-2	many	TGTGCCAGCAGCCCCAGCGGGACAAGGGGATTAGTTGAGCAGTTCTTC	CASSPSGTRGLVEQFF
TRBJ2-1	TRBD1	TRBV9	.	TGTGCCAGCAGCGTAGTCGGGACAGACAATGAGCAGTTCTTC	CASSVVGTDNEQFF
TRBJ2-5	TRBD2	TRBV2	many	TGTGCCAGCAGGGGGACTAGCGGGGGGATAAGGGAGACCCAGTACTTC	CASRGTSGGIRETQYF
TRBJ2-6	TRBD1	TRBV5-1	few	TGCGCCAGCAGCTCTGACAGGGCAATGTCCTCTGGGGCCAACGTCCTGACTTTC	CASSSDRAMSSGANVLTF
TRBJ2-4	TRBD2	TRBV19	few	TGTGCCAGTGGACGGGGGGGACGCATACTAGCCAAAAACATTCAGTACTTC	CASGRGGRILAKNIQYF
TRBJ1-1	.	TRBV7-9	many	TGTGCCAGCAGCCAGTTGCTGAACACTGAAGCTTTCTTT	CASSQLLNTEAFF
TRBJ1-1	.	TRBV27	many	TGTGCCAGCAGTTTCATCGCTCCTAACACTGAAGCTTTCTTT	CASSFIAPNTEAFF
TRBJ2-7	TRBD1	TRBV27	many	TGTGCCAGCAGTAAGCCGGGACAGGGGTTATACGAGCAGTACTTC	CASSKPGQGLYEQYF
TRBJ2-5	.	TRBV7-9	.	TGTGCCAGCAGCTTGGTGGACTGGTACCAAGAGACCCAGTACTTC	CASSLVDWYQETQYF
TRBJ2-5	.	TRBV6-2/TRBV6-3	many	TGTGCCAGCAGTTACGTGGGGGGAGAGACCCAGTACTTC	CASSYVGGETQYF
TRBJ2-5	.	TRBV30	.	TGTGCCTGGAGTGGGGGCGGGAACCAAGAGACCCAGTACTTC	CAWSGGGNQETQYF
TRBJ2-1	.	TRBV3-1	many	TGTGCCAGCAGCCAAGTCGGGGTCGGTGAGCAGTTCTTC	CASSQVGVGEQFF
TRBJ1-5	TRBD1	TRBV27	many	TGTGCCAGCAGTACATACAGGGGGCAGAGCAATCAGCCCCAGCATTTT	CASSTYRGQSNQPQHF
TRBJ2-7	TRBD1	TRBV6-1	few	TGTGCCAGCAGCCTATTTTCCGGGACAGGGGCCTACGAGCAGTACTTC	CASSLFSGTGAYEQYF
TRBJ2-7	.	TRBV2	many	TGTGCCAGCAGCGACGAGTCGGACAAGGGGGGGTACGAGCAGTACTTC	CASSDESDKGGYEQYF
TRBJ2-6	TRBD2	TRBV19	many	TGTGCCAGTTCTGATACTAGCGGGGGACCCTCTGGGGCCAACGTCCTGACTTTC	CASSDTSGGPSGANVLTF
TRBJ1-4	.	TRBV3-1	.	TGTGCCAGCAGCCTTACAGGGAGCTGGAATGAAAAACTGTTTTTT	CASSLTGSWNEKLFF
TRBJ2-3	.	TRBV14	many	TGTGCCAGCAGCCAAGGAGGATTAGAGCGGCCCCCCACAGATACGCAGTATTTT	CASSQGGLERPPTDTQYF
TRBJ2-3	TRBD1	TRBV7-9	.	TGTGCCAGCAGCTCCGGGACAGGGTTGAGTGATACGCAGTATTTT	CASSSGTGLSDTQYF
TRBJ2-7	.	TRBV5-5	many	TGTGCCAGCAGCTTGGATCGGAACAACTCCTACGAGCAGTACTTC	CASSLDRNNSYEQYF
TRBJ2-7	TRBD1	TRBV29-1	many	TGCAGCGGTACAGGGGAAGGATACGAGCAGTACTTC	CSGTGEGYEQYF
TRBJ2-3	TRBD2	TRBV19	.	TGTGCCAGTAGTGGAAGGACTAGCGGGAACACAGATACGCAGTATTTT	CASSGRTSGNTDTQYF
TRBJ2-1	.	TRBV29-1	few	TGCAGCGTAGTTAAAGCTACGTTGAATGAGCAGTTCTTC	CSVVKATLNEQFF
TRBJ2-3	.	TRBV7-9	many	TGTGCCAGCCCTCCCGGGCAGGGACACACAGATACGCAGTATTTT	CASPPGQGHTDTQYF
TRBJ1-5	.	TRBV30	many	TGTGCCTGGAGTGTACGTCATCTTGGGCAGCCCCAGCATTTT	CAWSVRHLGQPQHF
TRBJ2-2	.	TRBV7-9	.	TGTGCCACCCACCCAGCGGCAGTGAACACCGGGGAGCTGTTTTTT	CATHPAAVNTGELFF
TRBJ1-3	.	TRBV27	few	TGTGCCAGGCAGGGGTGCGGAAACACCATATATTTT	CARQGCGNTIYF
TRBJ1-4	.	TRBV5-6	few	TGTGCCAGCAGCTTGGGCTGGGGGGTTGCAACTAATGAAAAACTGTTTTTT	CASSLGWGVATNEKLFF
TRBJ2-1	.	TRBV27	few	TGTGCCAGCAGTTTATATGGCAACTACAATGAGCAGTTCTTC	CASSLYGNYNEQFF
TRBJ2-3	.	TRBV20-1	.	TGCAGCGCTAGACAGCTGGGCAGACATAGCACAGATACGCAGTATTTT	CSARQLGRHSTDTQYF
TRBJ2-1	.	TRBV30	many	TGTGCCTGGAGTGCGGCGGGTTCGTACAATGAGCAGTTCTTC	CAWSAAGSYNEQFF